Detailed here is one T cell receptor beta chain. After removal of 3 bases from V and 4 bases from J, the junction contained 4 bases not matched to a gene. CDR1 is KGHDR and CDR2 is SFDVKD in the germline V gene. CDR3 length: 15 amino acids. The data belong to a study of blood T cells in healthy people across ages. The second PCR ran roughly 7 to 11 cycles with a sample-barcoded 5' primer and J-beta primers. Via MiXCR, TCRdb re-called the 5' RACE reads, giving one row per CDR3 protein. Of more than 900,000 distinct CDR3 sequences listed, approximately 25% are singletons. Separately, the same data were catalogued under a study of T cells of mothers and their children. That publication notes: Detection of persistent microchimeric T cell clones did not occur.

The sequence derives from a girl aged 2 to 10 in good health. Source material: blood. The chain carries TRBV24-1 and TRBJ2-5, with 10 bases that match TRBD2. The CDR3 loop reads CATSDPGLARETQYF. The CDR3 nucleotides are TGTGCCACCAGTGATCCGGGACTAGCGCGAGAGACCCAGTACTTC.